This TCR beta chain was sequenced for a study of identical twins. There are 13 residues in the CDR3. V trimming: 3 bases; J trimming: 5 bases; junction bases outside the gene matches: 5. CDR1 DFQATT and CDR2 SNEGSKA come from the germline V gene (reference sequence). MiXCR, applied by TCRdb to the 5' RACE reads, yields one record per CDR3 protein. The sample includes roughly 250,000 distinct CDR3 sequences, over 12% of them seen just once. Source material: memory (CD45RO+) T cells sorted from blood. The sequence was obtained from a woman aged 18-29 years in good health. The chain joins TRBV20-1 to TRBJ2-5, with 8 bases lining up with TRBD2. CDR3 nucleotide sequence: TGCAGTGCTAGTCTAGCGGGCCCCGAGACCCAGTACTTC. Its protein product is CSASLAGPETQYF.